This T cell receptor beta chain was sequenced during a study of molecular identifiers for immune sequencing clone quantification. Libraries used about 18,000 to 1,100,000 sorted naive CD8 T cells and 10%, 30% or 50% RNA input. Bulk TCR libraries used previously described methods and listed TCR primers. TCRdb analysed the PCR reads with MiXCR anew, one entry per CDR3 protein. The sample includes about 97,000 distinct CDR3 sequences, about a third of them seen just once. The sequencing input was naive CD8+ T cells from blood, with Jurkat cell RNA spiked in. Subset defined: FACS-sorted CD8+CD4-CCR7+CD45RA+ naive T cells. This receptor was obtained from a human donor in good health. Some libraries in this study had Jurkat cell RNA spiked in.

In DNA form, the CDR3 reads TGCAGTGCTACCGAGAGTGGAGGTGAGCAGTTCTTC. Amino acids: CSATESGGEQFF. V is TRBV20-1 and J is TRBJ2-1, with D possibly TRBD2 on 5 matching bases. V was clipped by 4 bases and J by 9 bases, with 13 bases between them. The CDR3 length is 12 residues. The germline CDR1 and CDR2 sequences are DFQATT and SNEGSKA (reference sequence).